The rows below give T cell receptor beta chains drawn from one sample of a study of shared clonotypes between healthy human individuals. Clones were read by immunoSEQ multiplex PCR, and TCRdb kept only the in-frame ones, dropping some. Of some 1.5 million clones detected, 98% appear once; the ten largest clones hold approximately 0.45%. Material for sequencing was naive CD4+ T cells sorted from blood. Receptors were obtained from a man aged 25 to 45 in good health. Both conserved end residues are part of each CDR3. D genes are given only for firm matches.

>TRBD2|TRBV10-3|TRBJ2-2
CATIQGLAANTGELFF
TGTGCCACCATCCAGGGACTAGCGGCGAACACCGGGGAGCTGTTTTTT
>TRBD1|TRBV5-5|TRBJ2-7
CASSSQGAVYEQYF
TGTGCCAGCAGCTCCCAGGGGGCGGTCTACGAGCAGTACTTC
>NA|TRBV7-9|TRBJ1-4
CASSKGVNQLFF
TGTGCCAGCAGTAAGGGGGTTAATCAACTGTTTTTT
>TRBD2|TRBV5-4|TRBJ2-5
CASSLEGTSRTQETQYF
TGTGCCAGCAGCTTGGAGGGGACTAGCAGAACCCAAGAGACCCAGTACTTC
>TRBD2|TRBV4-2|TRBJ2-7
CASSQGTSGSMEQYF
TGTGCCAGCAGCCAGGGGACTAGCGGGAGCATGGAGCAGTACTTC
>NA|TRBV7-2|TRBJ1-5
CASSLVGTPQHF
TGTGCCAGCAGCTTAGTAGGGACGCCCCAGCATTTT
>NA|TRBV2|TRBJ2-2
CASSEMRQYTGELFF
TGTGCCAGCAGTGAAATGCGACAATACACCGGGGAGCTGTTTTTT
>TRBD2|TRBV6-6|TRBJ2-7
CATKAGVAYEQYF
TGTGCCACCAAAGCGGGAGTCGCCTACGAGCAGTACTTC
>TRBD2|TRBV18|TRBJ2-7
CASSPLPQSAGVPYEQYF
TGTGCCAGCTCACCACTACCTCAGTCGGCGGGAGTCCCCTACGAGCAGTACTTC
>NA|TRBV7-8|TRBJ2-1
CASSLGMDVSEQFF
TGTGCCAGCAGCTTAGGAATGGATGTGAGTGAGCAGTTCTTC
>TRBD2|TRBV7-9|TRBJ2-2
CASNPWEGAENTGELFF
TGTGCCAGCAACCCATGGGAGGGAGCAGAGAACACCGGGGAGCTGTTTTTT
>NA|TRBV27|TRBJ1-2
CASSLNAGIPETPGGYTF
TGTGCCAGCAGTTTAAACGCTGGTATTCCCGAAACACCGGGGGGCTACACCTTC
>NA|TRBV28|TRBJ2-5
CASKGETQYF
TGTGCCAGCAAGGGCGAGACCCAGTACTTC
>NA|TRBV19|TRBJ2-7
CASSIGAAAYEQYF
TGTGCCAGTAGTATTGGGGCAGCGGCCTACGAGCAGTACTTC
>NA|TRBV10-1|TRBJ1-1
CASSRTNSNTEAFF
TGCGCCAGCAGTAGGACGAATTCGAACACTGAAGCTTTCTTT
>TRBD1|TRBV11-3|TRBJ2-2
CASSSRDSRNTGELFF
TGTGCCAGCAGCTCCCGGGACAGCAGGAACACCGGGGAGCTGTTTTTT
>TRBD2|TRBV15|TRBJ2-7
CATSRDRSSGRVGEQYF
TGTGCCACCAGCAGAGATCGATCAAGCGGGAGAGTAGGGGAGCAGTACTTC
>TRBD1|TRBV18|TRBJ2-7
CASSPGTGGGHEQYF
TGTGCCAGCTCACCGGGGACAGGGGGCGGCCACGAGCAGTACTTC
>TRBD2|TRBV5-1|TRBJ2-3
CASSFGTSGIGTDTQYF
TGCGCCAGCAGCTTTGGGACTAGCGGGATTGGTACAGATACGCAGTATTTT
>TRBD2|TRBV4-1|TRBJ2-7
CASSQDSWTSGRYYEQYF
TGCGCCAGCAGCCAAGATTCATGGACTAGCGGGAGGTACTACGAGCAGTACTTC
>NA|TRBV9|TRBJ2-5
CASSPRGTARETQYF
TGTGCCAGCAGCCCCCGCGGGACGGCCAGAGAGACCCAGTACTTC
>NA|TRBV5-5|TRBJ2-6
CASSLGIRAGANVLTF
TGTGCCAGCAGCTTGGGTATCCGGGCTGGGGCCAACGTCCTGACTTTC
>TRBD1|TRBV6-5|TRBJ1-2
CASSRDRDYGYTF
TGTGCCAGCAGTCGCGACAGGGACTATGGCTACACCTTC